The 24 T cell receptor beta chains presented below share a single source sample, sequenced in a study of shared clonotypes between healthy human individuals. Naive CD8 populations comprised CD45RO-negative cells positively selected for CCR7, excluding terminally differentiated effector memory CD45RA+ cells. Sequencing used immunoSEQ multiplex PCR; TCRdb keeps in-frame clones, though not all of them. Of around 2,000,000 clones listed, less than 95% are singletons. The specimen sequenced was naive CD8+ T cells sorted from blood. The receptor source for this set is a man younger than 30 in good health.

V and J are TRBV19 and TRBJ1-6, with 12 bases that match TRBD1. J gave up 10 bases and V 5 bases, and 6 bases lay outside the gene matches. Germline CDR1 is LNHDA and CDR2 is SQIVND (reference sequence). The CDR3 is 15 residues long. CDR3 sequence reads: CASSLGQGAGSPLHF. The CDR3, as DNA: TGTGCCAGTAGTTTGGGACAGGGGGCTGGATCACCCCTCCACTTT.

V usage is TRBV4-1 and J usage is TRBJ2-7; D unclear. CDR3 size: 16 residues. Trimming stripped 1 base from V and 2 bases from J, with 15 bases between. The V gene's germline CDR1 is MGHRA and CDR2 YSYEKL. Written as DNA, the CDR3 is TGCGCCAGCAGCCAAGGTCCGGATGAAGGGACCTACGAGCAGTACTTC. As protein: CASSQGPDEGTYEQYF.

The J gene is TRBJ2-7, the V gene TRBV29-1, with D unresolved. This CDR3 has 11 residues. Germline V gene lookup returns CDR1 SQVTM and CDR2 ANQGSEA. The ends were cut back, 5 bases at V and 7 bases at J, with 12 bases in the middle. CDR3 protein: CSVQGLGEQYF. The CDR3 coding sequence is TGCAGCGTTCAAGGGCTGGGGGAGCAGTACTTC.

The rearrangement uses TRBV7-6 and TRBJ2-1; 9 bases fit TRBD2. V trimming: 5 bases; J trimming: 0 bases; junction bases outside the gene matches: 8. Germline-derived CDR1 and CDR2 are SGHVS and FNYEAQ. The CDR3 sequence is 17 residues long. CDR3 protein: CASSPTTSGFSYNEQFF. Here the CDR3 DNA reads TGTGCCAGCAGCCCAACGACTAGCGGCTTCTCCTACAATGAGCAGTTCTTC.

Here the CDR3 reads CATSGEDTLSETQYF. In DNA, the CDR3 is TGTGCCACCAGCGGGGAGGACACCTTATCGGAGACCCAGTACTTC. The chain combines TRBV15 with TRBJ2-5, with D possibly matching TRBD2 (6 bases). V was shortened by 5 bases and J by 5 bases, with 18 bases between the two germline ends. Germline CDR1 and CDR2: LNHNV and YYDKDF (reference sequence). The CDR3 totals 15 residues.

This chain joins TRBV21-1 and TRBJ2-2. TRBV21-1 is reported as a pseudogene. The CDR3 loop spans 18 amino acids. The CDR3 DNA reads as TGTGCCAGCAGCAAACCACCCTCTTGGGGACCGAACACCGGGGAGCTGTTTTTT. Protein product: CASSKPPSWGPNTGELFF.

The J gene is TRBJ2-1, the V gene TRBV13; TRBD2 matches 9 bases. Germline CDR1 and CDR2: PRHDT and FYEKMQ (reference sequence). The V gene end was trimmed by 6 bases and the J gene end by 10 bases; junction bases not matched to a gene: 4. The CDR3 extends over 12 amino acids. The CDR3 nucleotides are TGTGCCAGCAGAAAAACTAGCGGGGAGCAGTTCTTC. As protein: CASRKTSGEQFF.

A word on this clone: Other DNA sequences in the sample encode the same CDR3. The J gene is TRBJ2-1, the V gene TRBV6-5; no clear D. The CDR3 runs to 15 residues. Germline CDR1 reads MNHEY; CDR2 reads SVGAGI. The ends were cut back, 6 bases at V and 0 bases at J, with 12 bases in the middle. CDR3 coding DNA: TGTGCCAGCAGCCTAGACCCGAGCTCCTACAATGAGCAGTTCTTC. This encodes CASSLDPSSYNEQFF.

The chain combines TRBV7-9 with TRBJ2-5; 11 bases are a match to TRBD2. The CDR3 spans 16 residues. V shed 4 bases and J 0 bases; nucleotides not matched to a gene: 4. The germline gives CDR1 SEHNR, CDR2 FQNEAQ (reference sequence). The DNA of the CDR3 is TGTGCCAGCAGCTACCGGACTAGCGGGTACCAAGAGACCCAGTACTTC. Translating gives CASSYRTSGYQETQYF.

A note on this clone: The sample has other DNA sequences that encode this CDR3 too. The V gene is TRBV9, the J gene TRBJ2-7; D unclear. V lost 0 bases to trimming and J lost 3 bases, with 7 bases between them. The germline V gene encodes CDR1 SGDLS and CDR2 YYNGEE. There are 13 residues in the CDR3. In nucleotides, the CDR3 is TGTGCCAGCAGCGTAGCGGCCGGCTACGAGCAGTACTTC. It specifies CASSVAAGYEQYF.

The rearrangement links TRBV27 to TRBJ2-7, with D tentatively TRBD2 (5 bases). V shed 3 bases and J shed 4 bases, with 10 bases lying between them. Germline V gene data show CDR1 as MNHEY and CDR2 as SMNVEV (reference sequence). CDR3 size: 13 residues. The CDR3 nucleotides read TGTGCCAGCAGTTTCAACAAGCGGTACGAGCAGTACTTC. Translated, it gives CASSFNKRYEQYF.

V is TRBV30 and J is TRBJ1-1; no clear D gene. This CDR3 has 13 amino acids. The V gene's germline CDR1 is GTSNPN and CDR2 SVGIG (reference sequence). Trimming left V 0 bases short and J 8 bases short, with 13 bases between. The DNA of the CDR3 is TGTGCCTGGAGTGTAGCAAGAGCATCCGAAGCTTTCTTT. It encodes CAWSVARASEAFF.

V is TRBV6-5 and J is TRBJ2-3, with 7 bases that match TRBD2. CDR1 and CDR2 (germline): MNHEY, SVGAGI. J was trimmed by 3 bases and V by 5 bases; bases with no gene match: 8. The CDR3 contains 15 residues. CDR3 residues: CASSSGGSRTDTQYF. For the CDR3, the DNA is TGTGCCAGCAGTAGCGGCGGGAGTCGGACAGATACGCAGTATTTT.

The V gene is TRBV6-6, the J gene TRBJ2-7, with 7 bases lining up with TRBD2. J was trimmed by 4 bases and V by 7 bases; bases with no gene match: 7. In germline, CDR1 is MNHNY, CDR2 SVGAGI (reference sequence). The CDR3 runs 13 residues. The CDR3 coding sequence is TGTGCCAGCAAAAGCGGGGCAGGATACGAGCAGTACTTC. Encoded protein: CASKSGAGYEQYF.

The J gene is TRBJ2-7, the V gene TRBV19; D perhaps matches TRBD1 (6 bases). The CDR3 has 15 residues. V was trimmed by 0 bases and J by 2 bases, leaving 11 bases between them. In germline, CDR1 is LNHDA, CDR2 SQIVND (reference sequence). CDR3 sequence reads: CASSIDLPGAYEQYF. Here the CDR3 DNA reads TGTGCCAGTAGTATAGATCTCCCAGGGGCCTACGAGCAGTACTTC.

V gene TRBV7-9 combines with J gene TRBJ1-2; 10 bases agree with TRBD1. The germline V gene encodes CDR1 SEHNR and CDR2 FQNEAQ (reference sequence). The CDR3 consists of 16 residues. The V segment lost 2 bases and the J segment 3 bases; nucleotides outside the gene matches: 6. The CDR3 is CASSLPGTGEHYGYTF. The CDR3 nucleotides are TGTGCCAGCAGCTTACCTGGGACAGGGGAGCACTATGGCTACACCTTC.

This clone was seen just once. This chain links TRBV29-1 with TRBJ2-7, with D unresolved. The CDR3 extends over 12 amino acids. The germline V gene has CDR1 SQVTM and CDR2 ANQGSEA. V gave up 2 bases and J gave up 5 bases, with 10 bases separating them. The CDR3 DNA sequence: TGCAGCGTTGAATGGGGTCCGCACGAGCAGTACTTC. Its translation: CSVEWGPHEQYF.

The rearrangement uses TRBV5-1 and TRBJ2-7; maybe TRBD2 (5 bases). V was pared by 0 bases and J by 3 bases, with 13 bases between. The length of the CDR3 is 15 residues. The germline gives CDR1 SGHRS, CDR2 YFSETQ. CDR3 nucleotide sequence: TGCGCCAGCAGCTTGGCCGCTAGCCGATTCTACGAGCAGTACTTC. This sequence encodes CASSLAASRFYEQYF.

This chain links TRBV4-1 with TRBJ1-6; D perhaps matches TRBD1 (6 bases). Trimming shortened V by 5 bases and J by 10 bases, and 18 bases separated the two germline ends. CDR3 length equals 15 residues. Germline V CDR1 and CDR2: MGHRA, YSYEKL. The CDR3 protein is CASSGRTADWSPLHF. In DNA, the CDR3 is TGCGCCAGCAGCGGACGGACAGCCGATTGGTCACCCCTCCACTTT.

This rearrangement joins TRBV28 to TRBJ1-2; 7 bases match TRBD1. The trim removed 6 bases at V and 3 bases at J, leaving 13 bases unmatched. The CDR3 totals 16 residues. Germline V lookup: CDR1 MDHEN, CDR2 SYDVKM. CDR3 nucleotides: TGTGCCAGCAGCCCCAACCGGGCAGGGGGGGACTATGGCTACACCTTC. Amino acid sequence: CASSPNRAGGDYGYTF.

The chain combines TRBV11-2 with TRBJ2-5, with D uncertain. CDR3 length equals 15 residues. Germline-derived CDR1 and CDR2 are SGHAT and FQNNGV. Trimming stripped 0 bases from V and 2 bases from J, with 10 bases between. The chain's CDR3 is CASSLEWSEQETQYF. CDR3 DNA sequence: TGTGCCAGCAGCTTAGAGTGGTCAGAGCAAGAGACCCAGTACTTC.

The J gene is TRBJ2-5, the V gene TRBV6-5; D unresolved. CDR1 is MNHEY and CDR2 is SVGAGI in the germline V gene. The germline V and J ends were trimmed by 7 bases and 1 base, with 13 bases remaining between them. The CDR3 has 14 amino acids. This chain's CDR3 is CASTYGPSQETQYF. The CDR3 DNA follows: TGTGCCAGCACCTACGGACCGTCCCAAGAGACCCAGTACTTC.

V usage is TRBV4-1 and J usage is TRBJ2-7; possibly TRBD1 for D (9 bases). The CDR3 consists of 16 residues. Germline V lookup: CDR1 MGHRA, CDR2 YSYEKL. The V end was cut by 4 bases, the J end by 0 bases, with 16 bases between. The CDR3: CASSPGGTGFSYEQYF. The CDR3 DNA reads TGCGCCAGCAGCCCGGGGGGGACAGGGTTCTCCTACGAGCAGTACTTC.

The chain couples TRBV4-2 to TRBJ2-2; no definite D call. Germline CDR1 reads LGHNA; CDR2 reads YNFKEQ. This CDR3 spans 15 amino acids. V was pared by 3 bases and J by 6 bases, with 14 bases between. The CDR3, as DNA: TGTGCCAGCAGCCAGTCCGGACCTCCCGCCGGGGAGCTGTTTTTT. Protein sequence: CASSQSGPPAGELFF.